The next 10 T cell receptor beta chains were all read from a single sample in a study of early T cells in non-severe SARS-CoV-2 infection. TCRdb reprocessed the 5' RACE reads via MiXCR and lists one record per CDR3 protein. This sample yields about 19,000 distinct CDR3 sequences, of which around 5.7% are seen a single time; 6.3% belongs to the top ten. Sequenced input: whole blood. Source of these receptors: an adult who was a healthcare worker with PCR-confirmed SARS-CoV-2 infection or an uninfected control (not recorded which).

The CDR3 region has the DNA TGTGCCAGCAGTAACCCCGGACTAGTGAACGAGCAGTACTTC. This encodes CASSNPGLVNEQYF. J is TRBJ2-7 and V is TRBV27; TRBD2 matches at 7 bases. Trimming cost V 5 bases and J 5 bases; bases outside gene matches: 9. This CDR3 contains 14 residues. Germline assignment: CDR1 MNHEY and CDR2 SMNVEV (reference sequence).

The chain uses TRBV2 and TRBJ2-3; D is perhaps TRBD2 (6 bases). With 0 bases removed from V and 0 bases from J, the gap between germline ends came to 16 bases. This CDR3 region has 18 residues. Germline values: CDR1 SNHLY, CDR2 FYNNEI. The CDR3 sequence: CASSEAEEDYASTDTQYF. The CDR3 DNA sequence: TGTGCCAGCAGTGAAGCGGAGGAGGACTACGCTAGCACAGATACGCAGTATTTT. The complete variable domain, with remaining parts taken from reference TRBV2 and TRBJ2-3, reads EPEVTQTPSHQVTQMGQEVILRCVPISNHLYFYWYRQILGQKVEFLVSFYNNEISEKSEIFDDQFSVERPDGSNFTLKIRSTKLEDSAMYFCASSEAEEDYASTDTQYFGPGTRLTVL.

This clonotype rates as medium-sized. The chain joins TRBV6-4 to TRBJ2-2; 12 bases map to TRBD2. This CDR3 contains 15 residues. V gave up 4 bases and J gave up 3 bases; unmatched junction bases: 0. From germline, CDR1 is MRHNA and CDR2 SNTAGT. As DNA, the CDR3 is TGTGCCAGCAGTGGACTAGCGGGAGACACCGGGGAGCTGTTTTTT. It is translated as CASSGLAGDTGELFF.

J is TRBJ2-3 and V is TRBV24-1, with 14 bases that match TRBD2. The V and J ends lost 3 bases and 5 bases, in that order; junction bases with no gene match: 6. The germline V gene encodes CDR1 KGHDR and CDR2 SFDVKD. This CDR3 is 17 amino acids long. The CDR3 DNA is TGTGCCACCAGTGATGGAGGGACTAGCGGGAGACAAGATACGCAGTATTTT. Translation: CATSDGGTSGRQDTQYF.

There are many counts of this clonotype. The V gene is TRBV6-5, the J gene TRBJ2-2; D unresolved. CDR3 length: 15 amino acids. V lost 1 base and J lost 4, with 10 bases in between. CDR1 is MNHEY and CDR2 is SVGAGI in the germline V gene. CDR3 sequence (DNA): TGTGCCAGCAGTTACTTCCCGGGTTCCACCGGGGAGCTGTTTTTT. It yields the protein CASSYFPGSTGELFF.

This clonotype showed up many times. The chain links TRBV21-1 to TRBJ2-2; TRBD1, the table's D call, was not compared with the DNA. TRBV21-1 is designated a pseudogene. The CDR3 consists of 18 residues. The CDR3 spells CASSKGVMGRGDTGELFF. The CDR3 nucleotides are TGTGCCAGCAGCAAAGGAGTCATGGGAAGGGGTGACACCGGGGAGCTGTTTTTT.

This clonotype counts as medium-sized. This chain uses TRBV20-1 with TRBJ2-7; weak D call: TRBD2 (5 bases). Germline CDR1 is DFQATT and CDR2 is SNEGSKA (reference sequence). The CDR3 totals 14 residues. Trimming took off 8 bases at V and 6 bases at J, with 23 bases between the two ends. CDR3 DNA sequence: TGCAGTTTTACCGGCGGGCCCACACCCTCCGAGCAGTACTTC. This gives the protein CSFTGGPTPSEQYF.

As to this clonotype: This may come from a read error, since a much larger clone is one base off. The chain employs TRBV12-3 or TRBV12-4 and TRBJ1-1; D is perhaps TRBD1 (6 bases). The CDR3 is made up of 14 amino acids. The CDR3 DNA reads TGTACCAGCAGATTACAGGGTCTGGGCACTGAAGCTTTCTTT. Protein product: CTSRLQGLGTEAFF.

This clonotype has ten or more counts. The CDR3 nucleotides read TGTGCCAGCAGCAAAGGACTAGAAAACACCGGGGAGCTGTTTTTT. This gives the protein CASSKGLENTGELFF. The genes are TRBV9 and TRBJ2-2; 7 positions agree with TRBD2. CDR1 is SGDLS and CDR2 is YYNGEE in the germline V gene. V shed 4 bases, J shed 2 bases, and the junction held 5 bases outside the gene matches. There are 15 residues in the CDR3.

This clonotype is judged medium-sized (0.01 to 0.1%). The chain employs TRBV12-3 or TRBV12-4 and TRBJ2-1; D is possibly TRBD2 (6 bases). V was shortened by 8 bases and J by 5 bases, with 16 bases between the two germline ends. The CDR3 has 14 residues. Written as DNA, the CDR3 is TGTGCCAGCTCCGCTAGTCTAGCGCACAATGAGCAGTTCTTC. It translates to CASSASLAHNEQFF.